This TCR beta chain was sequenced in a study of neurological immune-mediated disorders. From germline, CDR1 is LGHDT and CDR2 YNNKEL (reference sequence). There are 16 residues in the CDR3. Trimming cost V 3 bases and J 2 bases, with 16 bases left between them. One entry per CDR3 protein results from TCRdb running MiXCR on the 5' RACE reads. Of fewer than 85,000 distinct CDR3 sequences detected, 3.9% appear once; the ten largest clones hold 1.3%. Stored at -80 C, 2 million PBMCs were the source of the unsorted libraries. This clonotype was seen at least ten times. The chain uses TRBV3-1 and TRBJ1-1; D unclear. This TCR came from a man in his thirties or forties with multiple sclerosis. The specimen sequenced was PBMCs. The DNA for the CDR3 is TGTGCCAGCAGCCAGCCCTCTTGGGGAGGAAACACTGAAGCTTTCTTT. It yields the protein CASSQPSWGGNTEAFF.